Following are 17 T cell receptor beta chains from one sample sequenced in a study of post-analysis software for immune sequencing data. Their antigens remain unidentified. Carried by the TCR beta cDNA libraries were unique molecular identifiers. One entry per CDR3 protein results from TCRdb running MiXCR on the PCR reads. The data contain 700,000 to 800,000 distinct CDR3 sequences, just under 30% of them seen just once; the ten biggest clones take up roughly 0.54%. The study, taken as a whole, reports: About five TRBV segments appeared more often in patients than in controls, and TRBV5-6, TRBV5-1 and TRBV20-1 were among these.

Sequenced sample: blood. All receptors come from a girl aged 5-17 years with multiple sclerosis.

The rearrangement uses TRBV6-6 and TRBJ2-4, with TRBD1 identical over 7 bases. This CDR3 contains 15 residues. V lost 5 bases and J lost 4; bases outside the gene matches: 8. Germline V CDR1 and CDR2: MNHNY, SVGAGI (reference sequence). The CDR3 protein is CASSPAPGGKNIQYF. For the CDR3, the DNA is TGTGCCAGCAGTCCCGCCCCAGGGGGAAAAAACATTCAGTACTTC.

For the CDR3, the DNA is TGTGCCAGCAGTTTAGGTAGCTCTGGAAACACCATATATTTT. Protein product: CASSLGSSGNTIYF. The gene calls are TRBV12-3 or TRBV12-4 and TRBJ1-3; no clear D. The CDR3 is 14 residues long. V was trimmed by 1 base and J by 0 bases, leaving 4 bases between them.

The rearrangement uses TRBV2 and TRBJ2-5; D might be TRBD2 (6 bases). The J call may be incorrect, as the DNA end agrees better with TRBJ2-7. The germline CDR1 and CDR2 sequences are SNHLY and FYNNEI. There are 15 residues in the CDR3. The CDR3, as DNA: TGTGCCAGCGCTGATCATCAGGGAGGACGGGTCGAGCAGTACTTC. Its translation: CASADHQGGRVEQYF.

This sequence joins TRBV6-2 or TRBV6-3 and TRBJ2-1, with D possibly being TRBD1 (5 bases). V dropped 6 bases and J dropped 15 bases, with 15 bases sitting between them. The germline V gene encodes CDR1 MNHEY and CDR2 SVGEGT. The CDR3 has 11 amino acids. CDR3 loop: CASRLSGFWFF. In nucleotides, the CDR3 is TGTGCCAGCAGGCTATCAGGGTTTTGGTTCTTC.

This clonotype was detected many times. This chain links TRBV29-1 with TRBJ2-7; a possible D gene is TRBD1 (6 bases). The CDR3 runs 11 residues. CDR1 is SQVTM and CDR2 is ANQGSEA in the germline V gene. V was cut by 8 bases and J by 3 bases, with 11 bases left in between. In DNA form, the CDR3 reads TGCAGCCTGCAGGGGAGCTACGAGCAGTACTTC. Amino acids: CSLQGSYEQYF.

The chain uses TRBV27 and TRBJ2-7; 10 bases are a match to TRBD2. Germline lookup yields CDR1 MNHEY and CDR2 SMNVEV (reference sequence). The CDR3 has 17 amino acids. V was clipped by 3 bases and J by 7 bases; unmatched bases: 15. CDR3 DNA: TGTGCCAGCAGTTTCAACCGAGCGGGAGGGTACCCCAATGAGCAGTACTTC. Its protein is CASSFNRAGGYPNEQYF.

The table lists this clonotype with a few counts. The chain links TRBV6-2 or TRBV6-3 to TRBJ2-4; 8 bases align to TRBD2. The DNA end is more similar to TRBJ2-7, so the J call may be wrong. From germline, CDR1 is MNHEY and CDR2 SVGEGT. The CDR3 contains 14 residues. The CDR3 loop is CASSPVAGFDEQYF. In DNA form, the CDR3 reads TGTGCCAGCAGCCCCGTAGCGGGATTTGACGAGCAGTACTTC.

A few counts support this clonotype. This CDR3 reads CASSLLSGNYGYTF. The CDR3 DNA is TGTGCCAGCAGTTTATTGAGCGGGAACTATGGCTACACCTTC. This sequence joins TRBV28 and TRBJ1-2; D gene unclear. V was cut by 1 base and J by 2 bases, with 8 bases left in between. The CDR3 contains 14 residues. Germline CDR1 reads MDHEN; CDR2 reads SYDVKM.

This clonotype was detected a few times. The chain uses TRBV28 and TRBJ2-4, with 8 bases fitting TRBD1. Looked up from germline, CDR1 is MDHEN and CDR2 is SYDVKM. The CDR3 totals 13 residues. Trimming took 11 bases from V and 4 from J; bases not matched to a gene: 7. Here the CDR3 reads CAGWDRQKNIQYF. As DNA, the CDR3 is TGTGCCGGTTGGGACAGGCAGAAAAACATTCAGTACTTC. Based on the CDR3 plus reference TRBV28 and TRBJ2-4, the full variable domain is DVKVTQSSRYLVKRTGEKVFLECVQDMDHENMFWYRQDPGLGLRLIYFSYDVKMKEKGDIPEGYSVSREKKERFSLILESASTNQTSMYLCAGWDRQKNIQYFGAGTRLSVL.

This clonotype was seen a few times. The chain recombines TRBV4-3 with TRBJ2-3, with D possibly TRBD2 on 6 matching bases. This CDR3 comprises 17 residues. Germline lookup yields CDR1 LGHNA and CDR2 YSLEER. With 3 bases removed from V and 0 bases from J, the gap between germline ends came to 16 bases. The CDR3 region is CASSQRLVLTSTDTQYF. The CDR3 bases are TGCGCCAGCAGCCAGAGACTAGTCCTAACTAGCACAGATACGCAGTATTTT.

The rearrangement uses TRBV11-1 and TRBJ2-1, with TRBD2 matching over 8 bases. V shed 3 bases and J 6 bases; nucleotides not matched to a gene: 7. Germline-derived CDR1 and CDR2 are SGHAT and FQDESV (reference sequence). The CDR3 runs to 15 residues. CDR3 amino acids: CASSLSSGGGNEQFF. CDR3 bases: TGTGCCAGCAGCTTGAGCAGCGGGGGAGGCAATGAGCAGTTCTTC.

The rearrangement joins TRBV7-2 to TRBJ2-4; weak D call: TRBD1 (5 bases). This CDR3 is 16 amino acids long. Trimming removed 1 base at V and 4 bases at J, with 14 bases between. The germline gives CDR1 SGHTA, CDR2 FQGNSA. The CDR3 DNA reads TGTGCCAGCAGCTTAGTGTCGCCAGGGCGGAAAAACATTCAGTACTTC. Protein sequence: CASSLVSPGRKNIQYF.

This clonotype was recorded a few times. The chain recombines TRBV7-2 with TRBJ1-2, with 10 nucleotides matching TRBD1. The germline V gene encodes CDR1 SGHTA and CDR2 FQGNSA. V trimming: 5 bases; J trimming: 4 bases; junction bases outside the gene matches: 10. The CDR3 has 16 amino acids. The CDR3 sequence: CASSRLGQGVFYGYTF. CDR3 DNA: TGTGCCAGCAGCCGCCTCGGACAGGGGGTTTTCTATGGCTACACCTTC.

This sequence joins TRBV10-3 and TRBJ1-2; 7 bases fit TRBD1. The CDR3 contains 15 residues. The V gene's germline CDR1 is ENHRY and CDR2 SYGVKD. The ends lost 0 bases at V and 4 bases at J; junction bases unmatched: 5. CDR3 sequence reads: CAISESWAGGYGYTF. Here the CDR3 DNA reads TGTGCCATCAGTGAGTCGTGGGCAGGGGGCTATGGCTACACCTTC.

The V call is TRBV9, the J call TRBJ2-5; 7 bases are shared with TRBD1. The CDR3 has 15 residues. The J segment lost 0 bases and the V segment lost 3 bases, leaving 5 bases of the junction unmatched. Germline lookup yields CDR1 SGDLS and CDR2 YYNGEE. The CDR3 nucleotides are TGTGCCAGCAGCGCACGACAGGGCTACCAAGAGACCCAGTACTTC. Its translation: CASSARQGYQETQYF.

This clonotype was detected only a few times. The V gene is TRBV10-3, the J gene TRBJ1-6; no clear D. Germline loops: CDR1 ENHRY, CDR2 SYGVKD. CDR3 length: 16 residues. Trimming removed 3 bases from V and 4 bases from J, with 13 bases in between. The CDR3 DNA reads TGTGCCATCAGTGAAGGTTCGACTCGATATAATTCACCCCTCCACTTT. It translates to CAISEGSTRYNSPLHF.

This chain connects TRBV5-5 to TRBJ2-3; the D is unclear. The CDR3 has 14 residues. V lost 4 bases and J lost 5, with 14 bases in between. CDR1 is SGHKS, CDR2 YYEKEE, per germline (reference sequence). The CDR3 loop reads CASSPVSLGDTQYF. The CDR3 bases are TGTGCCAGCAGCCCTGTTAGTCTGGGAGATACGCAGTATTTT. Full variable domain (outside the CDR3, taken from reference TRBV5-5 and TRBJ2-3): DAGVTQSPTHLIKTRGQQVTLRCSPISGHKSVSWYQQVLGQGPQFIFQYYEKEERGRGNFPDRFSARQFPNYSSELNVNALLLGDSALYLCASSPVSLGDTQYFGPGTRLTVL.